Listed here are 18 T cell receptor beta chains from one sample, sequenced in a study of cytomegalovirus exposure and HLA in healthy donors. 60 Vbeta and 13 Jbeta primers were used in PCR. Produced via immunoSEQ multiplex PCR; TCRdb's table is partial and in-frame only. The sample carries about 190,000 clones, roughly 77% recorded once. Specimen: PBMCs. The receptors here all came from a woman aged 25 to 45 in good health and CMV-seropositive.

The chain carries TRBV5-5 and TRBJ2-1; 10 nucleotides line up with TRBD2. Germline assignment: CDR1 SGHKS and CDR2 YYEKEE (reference sequence). CDR3 length: 17 residues. The J segment lost 4 bases and the V segment lost 0 bases, leaving 7 bases of the junction unmatched. CDR3 residues: CASSLGGLAGDYNEQFF. CDR3 nucleotides: TGTGCCAGCAGCTTGGGGGGGCTAGCGGGGGATTACAATGAGCAGTTCTTC.

The genes are TRBV7-9 and TRBJ2-7; D remains unclear. CDR1 and CDR2 (germline): SEHNR, FQNEAQ (reference sequence). V gave up 1 base and J gave up 9 bases, with 10 bases separating them. This CDR3 spans 12 amino acids. CDR3 in amino acids: CASSLDGYRQYF. The CDR3 DNA reads TGTGCCAGCAGCTTAGACGGTTACCGGCAGTACTTC. Drawing the rest from reference TRBV7-9 and TRBJ2-7, the complete variable domain is DTGVSQNPRHKITKRGQNVTFRCDPISEHNRLYWYRQTLGQGPEFLTYFQNEAQLEKSRLLSDRFSAERPKGSFSTLEIQRTEQGDSAMYLCASSLDGYRQYFGPGTRLTVT.

This clone turned up a few times. V usage is TRBV28 and J usage is TRBJ2-3; a possible D gene is TRBD2 (6 bases). Trimming stripped 3 bases from V and 0 bases from J, with 7 bases between. Germline loops: CDR1 MDHEN, CDR2 SYDVKM. The CDR3 runs to 14 residues. CDR3 in amino acids: CASSLEGSTDTQYF. CDR3 DNA sequence: TGTGCCAGCAGTTTGGAGGGGAGCACAGATACGCAGTATTTT.

The chain has TRBV18 and TRBJ1-1; the D gene is possibly TRBD1 (5 bases). The germline CDR1 and CDR2 sequences are KGHSH and LQKENI. The CDR3 covers 14 residues. Deletions cut 1 base from V and 2 bases from J, with 8 bases between. The CDR3 region is CASSPQTANTEAFF. The CDR3 DNA reads as TGTGCCAGCTCACCACAGACAGCCAACACTGAAGCTTTCTTT.

This clone was seen a single time. The chain recombines TRBV5-1 with TRBJ2-5; 12 nucleotides align to TRBD1. CDR3 length: 15 amino acids. Germline-derived CDR1 and CDR2 are SGHRS and YFSETQ. V lost 4 bases to trimming and J lost 3 bases; unmatched junction nucleotides: 4. This CDR3 reads CASSGGQGAKETQYF. Here the CDR3 DNA reads TGCGCCAGCAGCGGGGGACAGGGGGCTAAAGAGACCCAGTACTTC.

There are a few counts of this clone. V and J are TRBV6-4 and TRBJ2-3; 10 nucleotides agree with TRBD2. CDR3 length: 16 amino acids. Trimming took 0 bases from V and 5 from J; bases not matched to a gene: 5. The germline V gene has CDR1 MRHNA and CDR2 SNTAGT. The CDR3 sequence is CASSDSAGGGRDTQYF. The CDR3 DNA reads TGTGCCAGCAGTGACTCAGCGGGAGGGGGGAGAGATACGCAGTATTTT.

The CDR3 sequence is CASSELQIGNTIYF. The CDR3 nucleotides are TGTGCCAGCAGTGAACTACAGATCGGAAACACCATATATTTT. The gene calls are TRBV6-1 and TRBJ1-3, with no clear D. This CDR3 spans 14 amino acids. Germline CDR1 reads MNHNS; CDR2 reads SASEGT. The V end was cut by 2 bases, the J end by 4 bases, with 9 bases between.

The V gene is TRBV5-1, the J gene TRBJ2-2, with TRBD2 as a possible D gene (5 bases). Germline CDR1 and CDR2: SGHRS and YFSETQ. V lost 1 base to trimming and J lost 1 base, with 11 bases between them. The CDR3 loop spans 16 amino acids. The CDR3 loop is CASSLRGSGNTGELFF. The CDR3 DNA is TGCGCCAGCAGCTTGCGAGGGAGCGGGAACACCGGGGAGCTGTTTTTT. The variable domain in full, with the rest retrieved from reference TRBV5-1 and TRBJ2-2, is KAGVTQTPRYLIKTRGQQVTLSCSPISGHRSVSWYQQTPGQGLQFLFEYFSETQRNKGNFPGRFSGRQFSNSRSEMNVSTLELGDSALYLCASSLRGSGNTGELFFGEGSRLTVL.

The rearrangement links TRBV11-2 to TRBJ2-3; TRBD1 aligns across 9 bases. V was clipped by 5 bases and J by 5 bases; unmatched bases: 8. This CDR3 contains 15 residues. Germline V gene lookup returns CDR1 SGHAT and CDR2 FQNNGV. CDR3 sequence: CASSRGTGPQDTQYF. The DNA of the CDR3 is TGTGCCAGCAGCCGCGGGACAGGGCCCCAAGATACGCAGTATTTT.

The chain recombines TRBV7-9 with TRBJ1-2; possible D gene TRBD1, 6 bases. With 1 base removed from V and 8 bases from J, the gap between germline ends came to 14 bases. The V gene's germline CDR1 is SEHNR and CDR2 FQNEAQ (reference sequence). CDR3 length: 14 amino acids. CDR3 sequence: CASSLEGDPRGYTF. The CDR3 nucleotides are TGTGCCAGCAGCTTAGAGGGGGACCCCAGGGGCTACACCTTC.

A note on this clone: Other DNA sequences in this specimen translate into the identical CDR3. The chain couples TRBV6-1 to TRBJ2-1; 12 positions match TRBD2. In germline, CDR1 is MNHNS, CDR2 SASEGT. The CDR3 covers 15 residues. Unmatched junction bases numbered 5, after V lost 3 bases and J lost 8 bases. The CDR3 reads CASSDRSSGRDEQFF. CDR3 DNA: TGTGCCAGCAGTGACAGGTCTAGCGGGAGGGATGAGCAGTTCTTC.

This clone is a singleton in its sample. The gene calls are TRBV5-8 and TRBJ2-1; 7 positions agree with TRBD2. CDR1 is SGHTS and CDR2 is YDEGEE in the germline V gene. V lost 3 bases to trimming and J lost 10 bases; unmatched junction nucleotides: 13. The CDR3 consists of 15 residues. Here the CDR3 DNA reads TGTGCCAGCAGCTCGAGCGGGACTCCGCTTAGGGAGCAGTTCTTC. Its translation: CASSSSGTPLREQFF.

The rearrangement uses TRBV27 and TRBJ2-1; TRBD2 agrees at 10 bases. The CDR3 runs 15 residues. Looked up from germline, CDR1 is MNHEY and CDR2 is SMNVEV (reference sequence). J lost 7 bases, V lost 3 bases, and 6 bases had no gene match. As DNA, the CDR3 is TGTGCCAGCAGTTTGGGTAGCGGGAGGCTTAATGAGCAGTTCTTC. This codes for CASSLGSGRLNEQFF.

This clone was found a few times. Within the sample, other DNA sequences also encode this same CDR3. The chain carries TRBV5-4 and TRBJ2-5; 11 bases agree with TRBD1. CDR3 size: 15 residues. J gave up 3 bases and V 4 bases, and 5 bases lay outside the gene matches. CDR1 is SGHNT, CDR2 YYREEE, per germline (reference sequence). The CDR3 coding sequence is TGTGCCAGCAGCCTGGTGGGACAGGGGGAAGAGACCCAGTACTTC. Amino acids: CASSLVGQGEETQYF.

A few counts support this clone. A junction boundary mismatches the germline segment, possibly from a read error. V gene TRBV7-7 combines with J gene TRBJ2-4; perhaps TRBD1 as D (5 bases). The CDR3 is 13 amino acids. Looked up from germline, CDR1 is SSHAT and CDR2 is FNYEAQ (reference sequence). CDR3 in DNA: TGTGCTAGCAGCTTACGTAGGGGTGACATTCAGTACTTC. Amino acids: CASSLRRGDIQYF.

In its sample, this clone was seen once. The V gene is TRBV28, the J gene TRBJ2-3, with a possible D match to TRBD1 (6 bases). V lost 6 bases to trimming and J lost 5 bases, with 15 bases between them. The V gene's germline CDR1 is MDHEN and CDR2 SYDVKM. The CDR3 runs 14 residues. The CDR3 nucleotides read TGTGCCAGCAGATCCGCAGGGGCGAGAGATACGCAGTATTTT. Residues: CASRSAGARDTQYF.

The V and J genes are TRBV25-1 and TRBJ2-2; D call uncertain. Deletions cut 10 bases from V and 0 bases from J, with 3 bases between. CDR3 size: 11 residues. CDR1 and CDR2 from the germline V gene are MGHDK and SYGVNS. The CDR3 region is CATSNTGELFF. As DNA, the CDR3 is TGTGCCACCTCGAACACCGGGGAGCTGTTTTTT.

CDR3 sequence reads: CASSMSRGRNQPQHF. The CDR3 bases are TGTGCCAGTAGTATGTCCAGGGGACGCAATCAGCCCCAGCATTTT. The chain links TRBV19 to TRBJ1-5, with D possibly matching TRBD1 (6 bases). The CDR3 spans 15 residues. The V end lost 3 bases, the J end lost 2 bases, and 11 bases lay between the germline ends. The germline V gene has CDR1 LNHDA and CDR2 SQIVND (reference sequence). The full variable domain, in which reference TRBV19 and TRBJ1-5 provide the parts outside the CDR3, is DGGITQSPKYLFRKEGQNVTLSCEQNLNHDAMYWYRQDPGQGLRLIYYSQIVNDFQKGDIAEGYSVSREKKESFPLTVTSAQKNPTAFYLCASSMSRGRNQPQHFGDGTRLSIL.